Listed below are T cell receptor beta chains from one sample, sequenced in a study of CD8 T cells in Susac syndrome. MiXCR, run by TCRdb on the immunoSEQ multiplex PCR reads, gives a single entry per CDR3 protein. The table includes about 53,000 distinct CDR3 sequences, over 90% detected once. The sequenced sample consisted of CD8+ T cells from PBMCs. All receptors come from a human donor with Susac syndrome. Both conserved end residues are part of each CDR3. A D gene is named only where the DNA matches it firmly. Clone size is not always given. Where it is, it says once, few, many or a class for expanded clones.

d_call	v_call	j_call	clone_size	cdr3_nt	cdr3_aa
TRBD2	TRBV4-3	TRBJ2-1	NA	TGCGCCAGCAGCCAAGATTTGACTAGCGGGGGGGCCAGGATCTTC	CASSQDLTSGGARIF
TRBD1	TRBV30	TRBJ2-5	NA	TGTGCCTGCCCGGGACAGGGACAAGAGACCCAGTACTTC	CACPGQGQETQYF
TRBD2	TRBV20-1	TRBJ2-5	NA	TGCAGTGCTAGTTCCGGGGGGGGCCAACAAGAGACCCAGTACTTC	CSASSGGGQQETQYF
NA	TRBV28	TRBJ2-1	NA	TGTGCCAGCAGTTCCCCAGACTACTCCGTCAATGAGCAGTTCTTC	CASSSPDYSVNEQFF
NA	TRBV25-1	TRBJ1-4	NA	TGTGCCAGCAGGACAGCCTGGCGGGAAAAACTGTTTTTT	CASRTAWREKLFF
NA	TRBV12-3/TRBV12-4	TRBJ2-1	once	TGTGCCAGCAGACCAAGTATGGGGGAGCAGTTCTTC	CASRPSMGEQFF
NA	TRBV29-1	TRBJ1-3	NA	TGCAGCGTTTCGGGCACCCATACCTCTGGAAACACCATATATTTT	CSVSGTHTSGNTIYF
NA	TRBV11-2	TRBJ1-4	NA	TGTGCCAGCAGCTTATGGGTAGCTACTAATGAAAAACTGTTTTTT	CASSLWVATNEKLFF
NA	TRBV7-6	TRBJ1-4	NA	TGTGCCAGCAGCTTAACTGATGCAACTAATGAAAAACTGTTTTTT	CASSLTDATNEKLFF
NA	TRBV11-2	TRBJ2-2	NA	TGTGCCAGCCGCACAGGCTCTGCCGGGGAGCTGTTTTTT	CASRTGSAGELFF
TRBD1	TRBV9	TRBJ1-1	NA	TGTGCCAGCAGCGCCGAGACAGGGTTTGCTGAAGCTTTCTTT	CASSAETGFAEAFF
TRBD2	TRBV20-1	TRBJ2-3	once	TGCAGTTCCGCCTCGGGACTAGCGGGGGACACAGATACGCAGTATTTT	CSSASGLAGDTDTQYF
NA	TRBV3-1	TRBJ1-6	once	TGTGCCAGCGGCGGGGAAAGAGCCCTCCACTTT	CASGGERALHF